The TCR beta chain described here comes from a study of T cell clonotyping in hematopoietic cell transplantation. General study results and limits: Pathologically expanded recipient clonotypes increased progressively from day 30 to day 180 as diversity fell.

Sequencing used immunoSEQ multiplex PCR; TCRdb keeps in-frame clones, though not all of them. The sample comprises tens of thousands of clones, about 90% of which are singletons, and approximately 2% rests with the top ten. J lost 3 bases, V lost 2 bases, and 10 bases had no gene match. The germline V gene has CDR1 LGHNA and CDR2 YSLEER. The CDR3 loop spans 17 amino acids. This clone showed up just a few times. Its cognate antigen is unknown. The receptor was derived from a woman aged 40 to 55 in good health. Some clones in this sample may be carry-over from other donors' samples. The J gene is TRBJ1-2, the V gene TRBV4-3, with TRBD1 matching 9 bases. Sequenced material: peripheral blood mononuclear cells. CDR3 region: CASSQPWGTGSYYGYTF. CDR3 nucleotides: TGCGCCAGCAGCCAACCTTGGGGGACAGGGAGTTACTATGGCTACACCTTC.